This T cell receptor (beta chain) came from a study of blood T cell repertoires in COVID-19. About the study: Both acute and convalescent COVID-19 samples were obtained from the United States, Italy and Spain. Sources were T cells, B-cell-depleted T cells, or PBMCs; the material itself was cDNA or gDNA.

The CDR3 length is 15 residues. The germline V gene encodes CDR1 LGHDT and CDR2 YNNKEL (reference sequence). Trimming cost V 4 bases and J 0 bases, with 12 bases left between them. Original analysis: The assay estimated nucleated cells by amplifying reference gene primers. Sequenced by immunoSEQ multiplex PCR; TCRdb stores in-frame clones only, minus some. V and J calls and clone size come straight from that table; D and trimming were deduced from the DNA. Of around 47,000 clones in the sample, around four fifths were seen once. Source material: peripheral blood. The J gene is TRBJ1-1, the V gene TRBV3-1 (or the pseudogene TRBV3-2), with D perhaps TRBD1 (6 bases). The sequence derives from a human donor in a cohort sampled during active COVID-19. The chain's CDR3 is CASSRAGAMNTEAFF. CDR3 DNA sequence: TGTGCCAGCAGCCGGGCAGGGGCCATGAACACTGAAGCTTTCTTT.